Listed here are 17 T cell receptor beta chains from one sample, sequenced in a study of CD8 T cells in Susac syndrome. RNA totalling about 0.5 to 1 ug underwent reverse transcription with random hexamers. TCRdb reanalysed the immunoSEQ multiplex PCR reads using MiXCR and keeps one entry per CDR3 protein. The table includes 110,000 or so distinct CDR3 sequences, 93% detected once. The sequenced sample consisted of CD4+ T cells from PBMCs. The source is a human donor with multiple sclerosis.

About this clonotype itself: One end of the junction fails to match germline, which may point to a read error. The gene calls are TRBV11-1 and TRBJ1-2; 7 bases map to TRBD1. Germline-derived CDR1 and CDR2 are SGHAT and FQDESV (reference sequence). The CDR3 extends over 12 amino acids. CDR3 protein: CASSRDSYGNTF. CDR3 coding DNA: TGTGCCAGCAGCCGGGACAGCTATGGCAACACCTTC. Variable domain in full (rest from reference TRBV11-1 and TRBJ1-2): EAEVAQSPRYKITEKSQAVAFWCDPISGHATLYWYRQILGQGPELLVQFQDESVVDDSQLPKDRFSAERLKGVDSTLKIQPAELGDSAMYLCASSRDSYGNTFGSGTRLTVV.

The chain links TRBV2 to TRBJ1-2; D is unclear. Germline V gives CDR1 SNHLY, CDR2 FYNNEI. The CDR3 covers 13 residues. Trimming stripped 0 bases from V and 6 bases from J, with 8 bases between. CDR3 in amino acids: CASSEALVDGYTF. Here the CDR3 DNA reads TGTGCCAGCAGTGAAGCGCTGGTGGATGGCTACACCTTC.

This chain uses TRBV30 with TRBJ2-4; D tentatively fits TRBD1 or TRBD2 (5 bases each). V lost 4 bases, J lost 7 bases, and 20 bases lay in between. The CDR3 is 15 residues long. From germline, CDR1 is GTSNPN and CDR2 SVGIG (reference sequence). This CDR3 reads CAWNTGAGPGNIQYF. CDR3 nucleotide sequence: TGTGCCTGGAATACCGGGGCCGGACCTGGGAACATTCAGTACTTC.

CDR3 protein: CASSQGAWNSNQPQHF. In nucleotides, the CDR3 is TGTGCCAGCAGCCAGGGGGCCTGGAATAGCAATCAGCCCCAGCATTTT. This chain uses TRBV7-9 with TRBJ1-5; 8 nucleotides agree with TRBD1. The CDR3 has 16 amino acids. In germline, CDR1 is SEHNR, CDR2 FQNEAQ (reference sequence). V shed 5 bases, J shed 0 bases, and the junction held 6 bases outside the gene matches. The full variable domain, with the rest looked up from reference TRBV7-9 and TRBJ1-5, is DTGVSQNPRHKITKRGQNVTFRCDPISEHNRLYWYRQTLGQGPEFLTYFQNEAQLEKSRLLSDRFSAERPKGSFSTLEIQRTEQGDSAMYLCASSQGAWNSNQPQHFGDGTRLSIL.

V and J are TRBV9 and TRBJ1-1; D gene unclear. From germline, CDR1 is SGDLS and CDR2 YYNGEE. This CDR3 contains 13 residues. V was shortened by 4 bases and J by 3 bases, with 10 bases between the two germline ends. The CDR3 nucleotides are TGTGCCAGCAGCCCCCGGTGGGACACTGAAGCTTTCTTT. Protein: CASSPRWDTEAFF.

The chain employs TRBV4-2 and TRBJ2-4; 9 bases line up with TRBD2. This CDR3 region has 15 residues. V was pared by 0 bases and J by 6 bases, with 3 bases of the junction left unmatched. Germline V gene data show CDR1 as LGHNA and CDR2 as YNFKEQ. The CDR3 sequence: CASSQEGTSRNIQYF. The DNA of the CDR3 is TGTGCCAGCAGCCAAGAGGGGACTAGCAGAAACATTCAGTACTTC.

As DNA, the CDR3 is TGTGCCAGCAGTGAAGCCGGTAGGGACACTGAAGCTTTCTTT. Its translation is CASSEAGRDTEAFF. V is TRBV2 and J is TRBJ1-1; D uncertain. The CDR3 loop spans 14 amino acids. Trimming shortened V by 0 bases and J by 3 bases, and 8 bases separated the two germline ends. The germline gives CDR1 SNHLY, CDR2 FYNNEI.

V gene TRBV2 combines with J gene TRBJ2-7; TRBD1 might be the D (6 bases). Per germline, CDR1 SNHLY and CDR2 FYNNEI. The CDR3 is 12 residues long. V was pared by 6 bases and J by 10 bases, with 16 bases between. CDR3 loop: CASSRATGQQYF. The CDR3 nucleotides are TGTGCCAGCAGCCGGGCGACAGGTCAACAGTACTTC.

The chain joins TRBV5-4 to TRBJ1-2, with 9 positions matching TRBD1. CDR1 is SGHNT and CDR2 is YYREEE in the germline V gene (reference sequence). The CDR3 contains 15 residues. The V gene end was trimmed by 2 bases and the J gene end by 8 bases; junction bases not matched to a gene: 10. The CDR3 here is CASSFWDRELGGYTF. The CDR3 nucleotides are TGTGCCAGCAGCTTTTGGGACAGGGAGTTGGGCGGCTACACCTTC.

This clonotype was seen only once. The CDR3 loop is CASSHTARGEQFF. In DNA form, the CDR3 reads TGTGCCAGCAGCCATACGGCGAGGGGAGAGCAGTTCTTC. The chain recombines TRBV3-1 with TRBJ2-1, with D perhaps TRBD1 or TRBD2 (5 bases each). The CDR3 spans 13 residues. Germline assignment: CDR1 LGHDT and CDR2 YNNKEL (reference sequence). V was pared by 3 bases and J by 10 bases, with 13 bases between.

The gene calls are TRBV2 and TRBJ1-1; tentative D call: TRBD1 (6 bases). Trimming cost V 8 bases and J 1 base, with 11 bases left between them. CDR3 length: 13 amino acids. Germline loops: CDR1 SNHLY, CDR2 FYNNEI. The CDR3 protein is CASGNRENTEAFF. The CDR3 DNA sequence: TGTGCCAGCGGCAACAGGGAGAACACTGAAGCTTTCTTT.

The chain recombines TRBV6-2 or TRBV6-3 with TRBJ2-3; TRBD2 agrees at 7 bases. After removal of 2 bases from V and 3 bases from J, the junction contained 8 bases not matched to a gene. Germline-derived CDR1 and CDR2 are MNHEY and SVGEGT. The CDR3 is made up of 16 amino acids. The CDR3 protein is CASSYERGGGTDTQYF. The CDR3 DNA reads as TGTGCCAGCAGTTACGAACGCGGGGGAGGTACAGATACGCAGTATTTT.

The gene calls are TRBV12-3 or TRBV12-4 and TRBJ1-5; D is ambiguous. The CDR3 runs 13 residues. Trimming took off 6 bases at V and 9 bases at J, with 15 bases between the two ends. CDR3 sequence (DNA): TGTGCCAGCAGCTTCGACGGATCGCGGCCCCAGCATTTT. Amino acids: CASSFDGSRPQHF.

Here the CDR3 DNA reads TGTGCCAGTAGTATGAGACTAGCGGTCACAGATACGCAGTATTTT. Translation gives CASSMRLAVTDTQYF. This chain uses TRBV19 with TRBJ2-3; 9 positions match TRBD2. The CDR3 spans 15 residues. Losses at the gene ends were 3 bases for V and 2 bases for J; bases not matched to a gene: 3. Looked up from germline, CDR1 is LNHDA and CDR2 is SQIVND (reference sequence).

This clonotype was seen just once. The chain is built from TRBV28 and TRBJ2-6, with TRBD1 matching over 12 bases. Germline V CDR1 and CDR2: MDHEN, SYDVKM. Trimming cost V 5 bases and J 2 bases; bases outside gene matches: 10. The CDR3 length is 19 residues. The CDR3 DNA sequence: TGTGCCAGCAGTCCCCCCGGGGGACAGGGGGCCCCTGGGGCCAACGTCCTGACTTTC. As protein: CASSPPGGQGAPGANVLTF.

The chain carries TRBV6-6 and TRBJ2-7, with 11 bases identical to TRBD1. The CDR3 contains 16 residues. After removal of 6 bases from V and 3 bases from J, the junction contained 10 bases not matched to a gene. Germline CDR1 and CDR2: MNHNY and SVGAGI (reference sequence). CDR3 in amino acids: CASRDARGTGGYEQYF. As DNA, the CDR3 is TGTGCCAGCAGGGATGCCCGAGGGACAGGGGGCTACGAGCAGTACTTC.

The chain uses TRBV20-1 and TRBJ2-5; TRBD2 matches 9 bases. The junction had 10 bases not matched to a gene; V was cut back by 6 bases and J by 2 bases. This CDR3 is 15 amino acids long. Per germline, CDR1 DFQATT and CDR2 SNEGSKA (reference sequence). CDR3 nucleotides: TGCAGTGCCCAACGAAGCGGGGGGTTACAAGAGACCCAGTACTTC. Encoded protein: CSAQRSGGLQETQYF.